Listed below are T cell receptor beta chains from one sample, sequenced in a study of siplizumab effects on memory and regulatory T cells. Data came from immunoSEQ multiplex PCR; TCRdb stores just in-frame clones and leaves some out. In the table there are tens of thousands of clones, more than 85% of which are singletons. Sequenced input: naive CD8+ T cells sorted from blood. All receptors come from a human donor in good health. The CDR3 runs from the conserved cysteine through the conserved F or W. A D gene is named only where the DNA matches it firmly. Not all rows give a size; the values are once, few, many and, for expanded clones, a class.

-	TRBV7-9	11	TRBJ1-3	-	CASSLTDTIYF	TGTGCCAGCAGCTTGACGGACACCATATATTTT
-	TRBV5-1	14	TRBJ1-5	-	CASSPFGEGQPQHF	TGCGCCAGCAGCCCCTTCGGCGAGGGTCAGCCCCAGCATTTT
-	TRBV19	13	TRBJ2-1	-	CASSIGGGTQQFF	TGTGCCAGTAGTATTGGGGGCGGGACACAGCAGTTCTTC
TRBD2	TRBV19	15	TRBJ2-1	-	CASSITSGPYNEQFF	TGTGCCAGTAGTATCACTAGCGGGCCTTACAATGAGCAGTTCTTC
-	TRBV19	13	TRBJ2-1	-	CASSIAGYNEQFF	TGTGCCAGTAGTATAGCCGGCTACAATGAGCAGTTCTTC
-	TRBV9	14	TRBJ2-5	-	CASSPPRGRKTQYF	TGTGCCAGCAGCCCCCCCCGGGGGAGGAAGACCCAGTACTTC
-	TRBV4-1	13	TRBJ2-7	-	CASSQEVSGEQYF	TGCGCCAGCAGCCAAGAAGTCAGCGGCGAGCAGTACTTC
-	TRBV4-1	16	TRBJ2-7	-	CASSQSPGQPSYEQYF	TGCGCCAGCAGCCAGTCTCCCGGACAACCTTCCTACGAGCAGTACTTC
TRBD2	TRBV27	17	TRBJ2-1	-	CASSLGSAGGMVDEQFF	TGTGCCAGCAGTTTAGGTTCCGCGGGAGGGATGGTGGATGAGCAGTTCTTC
TRBD1	TRBV7-8	17	TRBJ2-7	once	CASSLANRDSDSYEQYF	TGTGCCAGCAGCTTAGCGAATAGGGACAGTGACTCCTACGAGCAGTACTTC
TRBD2	TRBV4-1	17	TRBJ2-7	-	CASSPSPGLAGVYEQYF	TGCGCCAGCAGCCCTTCCCCGGGACTAGCGGGGGTGTACGAGCAGTACTTC
-	TRBV9	14	TRBJ1-5	-	CASSVWDSNQPQHF	TGTGCCAGCAGCGTATGGGACAGCAATCAGCCCCAGCATTTT
TRBD1	TRBV5-8	16	TRBJ2-2	few	CASSFPNRGFKGELFF	TGTGCCAGCAGCTTTCCGAACAGGGGCTTTAAAGGGGAGCTGTTTTTT
-	TRBV7-2	15	TRBJ1-2	-	CASSIFTGSNYGYTF	TGTGCCAGCAGTATATTTACAGGTTCTAACTATGGCTACACCTTC
-	TRBV19	14	TRBJ1-1	few	CASTQQGLGTEAFF	TGTGCCAGTACCCAACAGGGTTTAGGCACTGAAGCTTTCTTT
-	TRBV19	15	TRBJ2-1	-	CATARSANSYNEQFF	TGTGCCACTGCCCGTAGCGCGAACTCCTACAATGAGCAGTTCTTC
-	TRBV27	15	TRBJ2-7	-	CASSPTRGHKDEQYF	TGTGCCAGCAGCCCTACCCGGGGACATAAGGATGAGCAGTACTTC
-	TRBV6-1	14	TRBJ1-5	-	CASSENTGAQPQHF	TGTGCCAGCAGTGAGAATACGGGGGCTCAGCCCCAGCATTTT
-	TRBV4-1	11	TRBJ1-1	few	CASSLGPEAFF	TGCGCCAGCAGCCTCGGACCTGAAGCTTTCTTT
-	TRBV10-3	16	TRBJ2-7	-	CAISGPGGTDLYEQYF	TGTGCCATCAGTGGCCCGGGAGGGACAGACCTCTACGAGCAGTACTTC
TRBD2	TRBV5-1	15	TRBJ2-3	-	CASSPLAGAGDTQYF	TGCGCCAGCAGCCCCCTAGCGGGAGCGGGGGATACGCAGTATTTT
-	TRBV15	16	TRBJ2-5	-	CATSRQGDYNQETQYF	TGTGCCACCAGCAGACAGGGGGACTACAACCAAGAGACCCAGTACTTC
-	TRBV27	15	TRBJ2-6	few	CASSTRGSGANVLTF	TGTGCCAGCAGTACCAGGGGATCTGGGGCCAACGTCCTGACTTTC
-	TRBV5-6	14	TRBJ2-5	-	CASSGPGFQETQYF	TGTGCCAGCAGCGGCCCAGGGTTCCAAGAGACCCAGTACTTC
-	TRBV19	10	TRBJ1-2	-	CASHGVSHTF	TGTGCCAGCCACGGGGTCAGCCACACCTTC
TRBD1	TRBV7-3	15	TRBJ2-7	-	CASSPTGTEIYEQYF	TGTGCCAGCAGCCCTACCGGGACAGAGATATACGAGCAGTACTTC
-	TRBV4-1	14	TRBJ1-3	-	CASSQEFSGNTIYF	TGCGCCAGCAGCCAAGAGTTCTCTGGAAACACCATATATTTT
TRBD2	TRBV5-1	13	TRBJ2-7	-	CASSFSGSNEQYF	TGCGCCAGCAGCTTTAGCGGGAGCAACGAGCAGTACTTC
TRBD1	TRBV20-1	11	TRBJ1-2	few	CSARGDRGYTF	TGCAGTGCTAGAGGGGACAGAGGCTACACCTTC
TRBD2	TRBV2	17	TRBJ2-7	few	CASRGLAGGMYLYEQYF	TGTGCCAGCCGGGGACTAGCGGGGGGGATGTACCTCTACGAGCAGTACTTC
-	TRBV19	13	TRBJ2-3	-	CASSRTATDTQYF	TGTGCCAGTAGCCGGACGGCTACAGATACGCAGTATTTT
TRBD1	TRBV6-1	12	TRBJ2-7	-	CASRTGPHEQYF	TGTGCCAGCAGGACAGGGCCCCACGAGCAGTACTTC
-	TRBV29-1	13	TRBJ2-5	-	CSVEGLVHRFLYF	TGCAGCGTTGAAGGTTTAGTCCATCGTTTCTTGTACTTC
-	TRBV4-1	16	TRBJ1-4	once	CASSQDKVTPNEKLFF	TGCGCCAGCAGCCAAGATAAGGTGACTCCTAATGAAAAACTGTTTTTT
-	TRBV10-3	15	TRBJ1-1	-	CAISEWGEQGTEAFF	TGTGCCATCAGTGAGTGGGGGGAGCAGGGCACTGAAGCTTTCTTT
TRBD1	TRBV25-1	15	TRBJ1-1	once	CASSVTGGRITEAFF	TGTGCCAGCAGTGTGACAGGGGGCAGGATCACTGAAGCTTTCTTT
TRBD1	TRBV27	16	TRBJ2-7	-	CATAPRGQGTSYEQYF	TGTGCCACCGCCCCCCGGGGACAGGGAACTTCCTACGAGCAGTACTTC
TRBD2	TRBV13	15	TRBJ2-1	-	CASSLGSGNGNEQFF	TGTGCCAGCAGTCTAGGGAGCGGGAATGGGAATGAGCAGTTCTTC
-	TRBV20-1	11	TRBJ1-4	-	CSARDLGKLFF	TGCAGTGCTAGAGACCTAGGGAAACTGTTTTTT
-	TRBV7-9	15	TRBJ1-1	-	CASSLSPGGNTEAFF	TGTGCCAGCAGCTTGTCCCCCGGGGGGAACACTGAAGCTTTCTTT
-	TRBV13	19	TRBJ2-4	-	CASSSLPTGGALAKNIQYF	TGTGCCAGCAGCTCCCTACCTACAGGGGGGGCATTAGCCAAAAACATTCAGTACTTC
-	TRBV2	16	TRBJ1-1	-	CASSASPQGLNTEAFF	TGTGCCAGCAGTGCAAGTCCCCAGGGGTTGAACACTGAAGCTTTCTTT
-	TRBV7-8	16	TRBJ2-5	-	CASSLEPTGYQETQYF	TGTGCCAGCAGCTTAGAACCCACCGGGTACCAAGAGACCCAGTACTTC
-	TRBV5-4	14	TRBJ1-2	-	CASSLVGGGYGYTF	TGTGCCAGCAGCTTGGTTGGAGGGGGCTATGGCTACACCTTC
-	TRBV10-3	15	TRBJ2-1	-	CAISEVQSSYNEQFF	TGTGCCATCAGTGAAGTACAGAGCTCCTACAATGAGCAGTTCTTC
TRBD2	TRBV5-1	15	TRBJ2-7	-	CASSEVAGPIYEQYF	TGCGCCAGCAGCGAAGTAGCGGGACCGATCTACGAGCAGTACTTC
-	TRBV27	14	TRBJ1-1	-	CASSSQGGNTEAFF	TGTGCCAGCAGTTCACAGGGTGGGAACACTGAAGCTTTCTTT
TRBD1	TRBV7-2	16	TRBJ2-2	-	CASSLAGTGNTGELFF	TGTGCCAGCAGCTTAGCGGGGACAGGGAACACCGGGGAGCTGTTTTTT